This T cell receptor (beta chain) was found in a study of T cell responses to AZD1222 COVID-19 vaccine. Study outcomes and limitations: Donors were chiefly white British, with a greater number of females, and clonal diversity was perhaps underestimated. Spike-wide vaccine-associated CD4 TCRs dominated at 160-218 and 743-854. Baseline seropositivity characterized only a handful of AZD1222 recipients.

Comments on this clone: Its antigen is currently unknown. This sample also contains other DNA sequences that code for the same CDR3.

Sequencing was performed with immunoSEQ multiplex PCR; in TCRdb, only in-frame clones are kept and a portion is missing. The sample records about 99,000 clones, about 93% being singletons. The CDR3 totals 12 residues. CDR1 is LGHDT, CDR2 YNNKEL, per germline (reference sequence). V dropped 1 base and J dropped 4 bases, with 3 bases sitting between them. This receptor was identified in an adult in good health. This rearrangement joins TRBV3-1 (or the pseudogene TRBV3-2) to TRBJ2-3; D ambiguous. The sample consisted of peripheral blood, taken on day 0 of AZD1222 vaccination. CDR3 residues: CASSQVADTQYF. CDR3 DNA sequence: TGTGCCAGCAGCCAAGTCGCAGATACGCAGTATTTT.